This TCR beta chain was sequenced for a study of T cell responses to AZD1222 COVID-19 vaccine (dated by TCRdb to the early 2020s). Some background on the complete study: AZD1222 recipients whose second dose came at about 4 weeks and those whose second dose came at about 12 weeks were combined into one group, since spike-specific TCR depth and breadth did not differ between the two schedules. Trial participants were enrolled by age into subgroups of 18-55, 56-69 and 70-plus years, and 148, 28 and 57 TCR-sequenced participants, respectively, were included in these subgroups. TCR sequencing covered more than 230 trial participants: roughly 200 given two doses of AZD1222 and about 26 given two doses of MenACWY control vaccine. The research as a whole found: After two AZD1222 doses, spike-specific TCR breadth and depth were significantly higher than at day 0 and than in MenACWY recipients. Reportedly, almost half of the unique spike-specific TCRs recognized epitopes lying outside the regions that are mutated in the B.1.351 and B.1.1.7 variants. Because no day 14 peak-response samples were available, the repertoires could be characterized only after the peak T cell response. The 56-69-year group was small, and its depth increase did not reach significance, likely because of low power. Only five to seven AZD1222 recipients were SARS-CoV-2 seropositive at baseline, limiting conclusions about previously exposed vaccinees. Most participants were white British and females outnumbered males, and the authors suggested that clonal diversity may have been underestimated. Vaccine-associated CD4 TCRs spanned the whole spike protein, with dominant responses in regions 160-218 and 743-854.

This clone appeared a single time. What antigen it recognizes has not been identified. Base qualities are not provided; no much larger clone lies one nucleotide away. V is cut by 0 bases and J by 5 bases, and the space between the germline ends is 9 bases. The CDR3 starts with the cysteine, ends with the phenylalanine, and has 13 residues. Left in the record is the CDR3 DNA by itself, 39 bases read in frame from the first base. Taken from the germline V gene (reference sequence), the CDR1 and CDR2 loops are SGHNT and YYREEE. The CDR3 regions of human TCRbeta chains were subjected to immunosequencing. Turning to the authors' computational methods: TCRs in the repertoires were matched against a reference library of SARS-CoV-2-specific TCRs that had been generated with the MIRA antigen-specificity platform. Breadth was defined as the fraction of unique TCRs that were SARS-CoV-2-associated. Depth was defined as the fraction of total T cells that were SARS-CoV-2-associated. Using the MIRA data, each spike-specific TCR was mapped to the spike region that the TCR reacts to and placed in a CD4 or CD8 class. Log10-transformed breadth and depth values were compared by one-way ANOVA with Sidak's multiple comparisons tests. TCRdb took this table from immuneACCESS and kept in-frame rearrangements with V and J called. Such tables lack part of the clones; where checked against another copy, unresolved V genes explain under half of the gap, and the rest is unexplained. V, J and clone size are taken as reported in that table, and D and trimming were inferred from the DNA itself. This sample has roughly 200,000 clones in its table, and over 80% of those were observed once. The ten largest clonotypes hold over 1% of the sample.

The sample's time point label, in plain terms: baseline before first vaccination. The vaccinee samples were drawn from two UK trials, COV001 and COV002, one of which was a single-blind randomized controlled phase 2/3 trial testing AZD1222 (ChAdOx1 nCoV-19) in healthy adults. For TCRbeta chain sequencing, PBMC samples from trial participants were taken at day 0 and at day 28 after the second dose. The material sequenced was peripheral blood, taken on day 0 of AZD1222 vaccination. The chain was built from TRBV5-4 and TRBJ2-7; 6 matching bases give a weak D call of TRBD1. The sequence was obtained from an adult in good health. In nucleotide form, the sequence is TGTGCCAGCAGCTTGGACAGGGCCAACGAGCAGTACTTC. Its coded protein is CASSLDRANEQYF.